This T cell receptor (beta chain) originates from a study of shared clonotypes between healthy human individuals. Data came from immunoSEQ multiplex PCR; TCRdb stores just in-frame clones and leaves some out. The repertoire consists of about 1 million clones, with 75% to 80% occurring once and the leading ten covering 0.52%. The CDR3 totals 14 residues. Germline loops: CDR1 SGHTA, CDR2 FQGNSA. V shed 7 bases and J shed 5 bases, with 14 bases lying between them. The clonotype originates from a man between 18 and 35 years old in good health. Some clones in this sample may be carry-over from other donors' samples. The specimen sequenced was memory CD4+ T cells from PBMCs. Subset specified: CD45RA-negative fraction. V and J are TRBV7-2 and TRBJ1-4; the D gene is possibly TRBD1 (6 bases). The CDR3 DNA sequence: TGTGCCAGCACCAGGACAGCGCAAAATGAAAAACTGTTTTTT. Amino acid sequence: CASTRTAQNEKLFF.